The 15 T cell receptor beta chains below come from one sample, sequenced in a study of cytomegalovirus exposure and HLA in healthy donors. Amplification used 60 Vbeta primers and 13 Jbeta primers. Profiling relied on immunoSEQ multiplex PCR, and the TCRdb table lists in-frame clones only, not all of them. The sample has some 180,000 clones; 82% are singletons. The sample was PBMCs. All receptors derive from a man aged 40-49 years in good health and CMV-seronegative.

In this sample, this clone turned up a few times. Here the CDR3 reads CASSFGRDARSYEQYF. In nucleotides, the CDR3 is TGTGCCAGCAGCTTCGGGCGGGACGCCCGCTCCTACGAGCAGTACTTC. The chain uses TRBV7-8 and TRBJ2-7, with a tentative D call TRBD2 (6 bases). This CDR3 is 16 amino acids long. CDR1 is SGHVS, CDR2 FQNEAQ, per germline. V dropped 3 bases and J dropped 0 bases, with 15 bases sitting between them.

The chain has TRBV11-2 and TRBJ2-5, with D perhaps TRBD1 (6 bases). This CDR3 region has 15 residues. Germline values: CDR1 SGHAT, CDR2 FQNNGV. Trimming shortened V by 5 bases and J by 5 bases, and 18 bases separated the two germline ends. This CDR3 is CASSTDPGVGETQYF. The DNA for the CDR3 is TGTGCCAGCAGCACAGATCCAGGGGTCGGTGAGACCCAGTACTTC.

The gene calls are TRBV28 and TRBJ2-7, with 7 bases identical to TRBD1. The junction had 12 bases not matched to a gene; V was cut back by 8 bases and J by 5 bases. CDR3 size: 14 residues. Per germline, CDR1 MDHEN and CDR2 SYDVKM. This CDR3 reads CASGIQGKVHEQYF. CDR3 DNA sequence: TGTGCCAGCGGGATACAGGGGAAGGTTCACGAGCAGTACTTC.

The chain uses TRBV29-1 and TRBJ1-4; TRBD1 matches 10 bases. This CDR3 comprises 14 residues. After removal of 6 bases from V and 3 bases from J, the junction contained 4 bases not matched to a gene. Germline CDR1 SQVTM, CDR2 ANQGSEA. The CDR3 protein is CSVTGGTANEKLFF. CDR3 nucleotide sequence: TGCAGCGTGACAGGGGGCACGGCTAATGAAAAACTGTTTTTT.

The chain combines TRBV28 with TRBJ2-5, with D perhaps matching TRBD1 (6 bases). This CDR3 is 13 amino acids long. The germline V gene has CDR1 MDHEN and CDR2 SYDVKM. Trimming removed 8 bases at V and 2 bases at J, with 12 bases between. Here the CDR3 DNA reads TGTGCCAGCTTGGGGGCCGGTCAAGAGACCCAGTACTTC. Residues: CASLGAGQETQYF.

This chain uses TRBV27 with TRBJ1-5, with D maybe TRBD1 (5 bases). The CDR3 runs 14 residues. Germline CDR1 reads MNHEY; CDR2 reads SMNVEV (reference sequence). V was clipped by 3 bases and J by 4 bases, with 10 bases between them. In nucleotides, the CDR3 is TGTGCCAGCAGTTTGGTGGGGGGGAATCAGCCCCAGCATTTT. Protein: CASSLVGGNQPQHF.

The rearrangement joins TRBV13 to TRBJ2-2, with TRBD2 identical over 9 bases. The V segment lost 5 bases and the J segment 0 bases; nucleotides outside the gene matches: 4. Per germline, CDR1 PRHDT and CDR2 FYEKMQ (reference sequence). The CDR3 has 16 amino acids. The CDR3 DNA is TGTGCCAGCAGCCCGGGACTAGCAGCGAACACCGGGGAGCTGTTTTTT. Amino acid sequence: CASSPGLAANTGELFF.

A note on this clone: The sample carries other DNA sequences with the same CDR3. The V and J genes are TRBV7-9 and TRBJ1-4, with 7 bases identical to TRBD1. This CDR3 is 14 amino acids long. Germline V gene sequence: CDR1 SEHNR, CDR2 FQNEAQ (reference sequence). Trimming at V came to 2 bases and at J to 8 bases, leaving 5 bases not matched to a gene. CDR3 protein: CASSLRQGNEKLFF. CDR3 nucleotide sequence: TGTGCCAGCAGCTTAAGACAGGGTAACGAAAAACTGTTTTTT. The full variable domain, in which reference TRBV7-9 and TRBJ1-4 provide the parts outside the CDR3, is DTGVSQNPRHKITKRGQNVTFRCDPISEHNRLYWYRQTLGQGPEFLTYFQNEAQLEKSRLLSDRFSAERPKGSFSTLEIQRTEQGDSAMYLCASSLRQGNEKLFFGSGTQLSVL.

The V and J genes are TRBV5-6 and TRBJ1-5, with TRBD1 identical over 7 bases. Trimming cost V 1 base and J 4 bases; bases outside gene matches: 5. This CDR3 is built from 15 residues. Germline V gene sequence: CDR1 SGHDT, CDR2 YYEEEE. The DNA for the CDR3 is TGTGCCAGCAGCTTGACAGGGGCCTTGAATCAGCCCCAGCATTTT. Translating it yields CASSLTGALNQPQHF.

Written as DNA, the CDR3 is TGTGCCAGCAGCCCCGACTCGCTGCTATACGAGCAGTACTTC. Its protein product is CASSPDSLLYEQYF. The chain uses TRBV7-9 and TRBJ2-7; D not certain. Trimming shortened V by 5 bases and J by 4 bases, and 15 bases separated the two germline ends. The CDR3 has 14 amino acids. CDR1 is SEHNR and CDR2 is FQNEAQ in the germline V gene (reference sequence).

A word on this clone: One end of the junction is discordant with germline, which a read error may explain. This specimen includes other DNA sequences encoding the same CDR3. V usage is TRBV6-1 and J usage is TRBJ1-2, with D unclear. Per germline, CDR1 MNHNS and CDR2 SASEGT. The CDR3 has 13 amino acids. CDR3 DNA: TGTGCCAGTAGTGACGGGGTTGACTATGGCTACACCTTC. The encoded protein is CASSDGVDYGYTF.

This clone appeared once. In DNA form, the CDR3 reads TGTGCCAGCAAGGCGGGGGGCGGGCTGGTAGAGCAGTACTTC. Its translation is CASKAGGGLVEQYF. The rearrangement uses TRBV27 and TRBJ2-7; TRBD2 matches 8 bases. The junction had 12 bases not matched to a gene; V was cut back by 7 bases and J by 7 bases. CDR1 is MNHEY, CDR2 SMNVEV, per germline (reference sequence). The CDR3 sequence is 14 residues long.

The chain is built from TRBV27 and TRBJ1-2, with a possible D match to TRBD1 (5 bases). V was clipped by 3 bases and J by 8 bases, with 16 bases between them. The CDR3 is 14 amino acids. Per germline, CDR1 MNHEY and CDR2 SMNVEV (reference sequence). DNA of the CDR3: TGTGCCAGCAGTTTCGGTCAGGGAATTGAGGGCTACACCTTC. Its protein product is CASSFGQGIEGYTF.

This chain connects TRBV19 to TRBJ1-5; a possible D gene is TRBD1 (5 bases). Germline V gene sequence: CDR1 LNHDA, CDR2 SQIVND (reference sequence). The CDR3 covers 15 residues. Between the trimmed V and J ends, which lost 2 bases and 5 bases, there was a span of 13 bases. CDR3 in amino acids: CASSIIGGDHQPQHF. The CDR3, as DNA: TGTGCCAGTAGTATAATAGGAGGGGACCATCAGCCCCAGCATTTT.

This clone appeared once. One junction end disagrees with the germline gene, perhaps due to a read error. V gene TRBV7-7 combines with J gene TRBJ2-2; a possible D gene is TRBD2 (5 bases). The CDR3 contains 13 residues. The germline CDR1 and CDR2 sequences are SSHAT and FNYEAQ (reference sequence). The CDR3 region has the DNA TGTGCTAGCAGCGAAACTAGGTCCGGGGAGCTGTTTTTT. This codes for CASSETRSGELFF.